This record concerns one T cell receptor (beta chain) sequence. Its target antigen remains unknown. It has no much larger one-base neighbor in the sample; base qualities were not kept. The data belong to a study of regulatory T cells in long-lasting Graves disease (dated by TCRdb to the early 2020s). Context from the whole study: In the newly diagnosed Graves' disease group, patients had been taking antithyroid drugs for less than 3 months. This study used TCR sequencing and RNA sequencing of peripheral blood to compare persistent Graves' disease patients against newly diagnosed Graves' disease patients. The study was registered as a clinical trial and conducted in China. TCR sequencing covered 13 persistent and around 20 newly diagnosed Graves' disease patients, some 33 samples in total. Summary of the overall study and its limitations: Because the primary lesion, thyroid tissue, could not be accessed, the study looked at peripheral blood alone. Compared with newly diagnosed patients, patients with persistent Graves' disease had lower TCR Shannon entropy and fewer highly expanded clones, which suggests clonal expansion. Only the TCR beta chain was sequenced and analyzed. More public clonotypes were shared among persistent patients (2,741) than among newly diagnosed patients (roughly 960). Preferential use of TRBV28, TRBJ1-2 and TRBJ2-5 was observed in persistent disease, whereas TRBV20-1 and TRBJ2-1 were favored in newly diagnosed disease. The authors acknowledged the small sample size as a limitation that may reduce accuracy.

V and J are trimmed by 4 bases and 6 bases, and the gene matches miss 12 bases of the junction. The CDR3 runs 16 residues from the cysteine to the phenylalanine. The entry retains the CDR3 DNA only, 48 bases that are in frame from base 1. From the germline V gene, CDR1 is SGHRS and CDR2 is YFSETQ. What this sample's time point label stands for: newly diagnosed GD, antithyroid drugs for less than 3 months. For both TCR sequencing and RNA sequencing, RNA was extracted from PBMCs using TRIzol. Graves' disease was diagnosed according to American Thyroid Association guidelines. Patients were recruited from an endocrinology department in Xi'an, China. Each patient gave roughly 8.4 milliliters of peripheral blood, collected in an EDTA anticoagulant tube. PBMCs were isolated by Ficoll Paque Plus density gradient separation without further T cell sorting. RNA quality was checked with an Agilent 2100 Bioanalyzer and agarose gel, and concentration with a NanoDrop 2000.

The protocol used for the library was multiplex PCR. TCRdb names Illumina HiSeq 4000 as the instrument used. CDR3 regions were amplified by Arm-PCR with iRepertoire HTBI primers to construct TCR beta libraries. PCR products were gel purified before sequencing. Processing in the source paper ran as follows. Across samples, roughly 60 TRBV and 12 to 15 TRBJ segments were identified and used for gene usage analysis of CDR3 amino acid clonotypes. Filtered high-quality paired reads were merged into contigs using COPE and FqMerger. BLAST was used to align contigs to IMGT TRBV, TRBD and TRBJ reference genes, with CDR3 defined following IMGT. Any clonotype with a frequency above 0.1% was counted as a highly expanded clone. Shannon entropy was used to measure repertoire diversity, and the Gini coefficient was used to measure V-J evenness. Public clonotypes were defined as clonotypes shared by more than one individual. The public reads were run again by TCRdb, first through fastp at Q25 and then through MiXCR, and only productive beta chains were kept. Records with the same CDR3 protein are collapsed into one entry carrying the most frequent genes and DNA. TCRdb, rather than the study authors, made the V and J calls. Within this sample are roughly 400,000 distinct CDR3 sequences, with roughly 17% of them counted one time only. The top ten hold about 25% of the sample.

The same data also contributed to another study, on T cells in Graves' hyperthyroidism and ophthalmopathy. The second study's authors report: Stable Graves' hyperthyroidism was defined as no progression to ophthalmopathy during 18 months of follow-up. Hyperthyroidism patients were newly diagnosed, with disease duration under 2 months, and aged 18 to 65 years. Patients with uncontrolled infections, other autoimmune diseases, pregnancy or lactation were excluded. Clinical symptoms, serum thyroxine and TRAb, thyroid ultrasound, and orbital computed tomography formed the basis for the diagnoses. The first round of RT-PCR for the TCR CDR3 was performed with the HTBI primer set and the Qiagen OneStep RT-PCR kit. Most expanded thyroid clonotypes (frequency above 0.001) were also found in blood, which suggests that blood repertoires may mirror thyroid immune responses. A 13 V-J signature model separated ophthalmopathy from stable hyperthyroidism, with 87.88% sensitivity and around 84% specificity in cross-validation and 80%/75% in testing. In validation, the model predicted progression to ophthalmopathy a median of approximately 6.6 months before onset, with approximately 71% sensitivity and 72.22% specificity. TCR V-J signatures able to tell the groups apart were searched for in a discovery cohort of some 97 patients, of whom more than 40 had Graves' ophthalmopathy and 55 to 65 had stable Graves' hyperthyroidism. Whether ophthalmopathy could be predicted prospectively was tested in an independent validation cohort made up of under 20 hyperthyroidism patients plus 17 patients who later progressed to ophthalmopathy. The roughly 94 discovery patients were randomly split 7:3 into training and test sets. In addition, the study compared T-cell repertoires in thyroid tissue and in blood from about 6 Graves' hyperthyroidism patients. Once sampling was done, hyperthyroidism patients were given methimazole at a starting dose of 30 mg daily, whereas ophthalmopathy patients were given high-dose intravenous methylprednisolone. Libraries were constructed in a second round of multiplex PCR, after which size selection and purification were carried out. Sequencing of the libraries was done on an Illumina HiSeq2000 using paired-end 100 bp reads. SOAPnuke was used to process the raw data, throwing out any read that contained adapters or uncalled bases, had a mean Phred below 15, or lacked an exact constant-primer or identifier match. COPE v1.2.5 was used to merge high-quality paired reads, and clonotypes were defined as unique nucleotide sequences. MiTCR v1.1 was used to align clonotypes to the IMGT TRBV, TRBD and TRBJ reference segments. The analysis included only V-J combinations with a frequency above 0.0001, which together covered roughly 99% of the repertoires. A TCS score was defined as the ratio of F50 (clonal expansion) to E x V (chaos), with BLOSUM62-based TCRdist applied between CDR3 peptides within each V-J. Welch's t-statistics and random forest reduced some 510 V-J features to 10 to 15, which were used in a naive Bayes classifier (R e1071). Sample size was not statistically predetermined, and blinding of investigators to group allocation was not performed. According to the paper, TCR Vbeta CDR3 sequencing was carried out on over 130 peripheral blood samples, which came from under 50 ophthalmopathy, some 73 hyperthyroidism and about 17 progressor patients.

The chain employs TRBV5-1 and TRBJ2-1; the central 8 bases match TRBD2. The material was peripheral blood mononuclear cells (PBMCs), obtained at new diagnosis, from a patient treated with antithyroid drugs. The receptor was derived from a woman aged 18-30 years with Graves disease. Donor details come from another sample of the same person, matched by shared clones. DNA sequence: TGCGCCAGCAGCGCCCAGGAGCGGGAGATGAGCAATGAGCAGTTCTTC. This translates into CASSAQEREMSNEQFF.